These 21 T cell receptor beta chains were all obtained from the same sample, sequenced in a study of molecular identifiers for immune sequencing clone quantification. Using its own MiXCR run on the PCR reads, TCRdb lists one record per CDR3 protein. The data contain around 65,000 distinct CDR3 sequences, 15% to 20% of them seen just once; the ten biggest clones take up approximately 1.5%. Sequenced: naive CD8+ T cells from blood, with Jurkat cell RNA spiked in. This sample's subset: FACS-sorted CD8+CD4-CCR7+CD45RA+ naive T cells. Receptors were obtained from a human donor in good health. Some libraries in this study had Jurkat cell RNA spiked in.

V is TRBV15 and J is TRBJ2-1, with a tentative D call TRBD1 (5 bases). V lost 0 bases and J 5 bases, leaving 11 bases between the germline ends. Germline CDR1 reads LNHNV; CDR2 reads YYDKDF (reference sequence). CDR3 size: 15 residues. The chain's CDR3 is CATSRESGMHNEQFF. DNA of the CDR3: TGTGCCACCAGCAGAGAGTCAGGGATGCACAATGAGCAGTTCTTC. Variable domain in full (rest from reference TRBV15 and TRBJ2-1): DAMVIQNPRYQVTQFGKPVTLSCSQTLNHNVMYWYQQKSSQAPKLLFHYYDKDFNNEADTPDNFQSRRPNTSFCFLDIRSPGLGDTAMYLCATSRESGMHNEQFFGPGTRLTVL.

At least ten counts were recorded for this clonotype. This sequence joins TRBV27 and TRBJ2-2; D is tentatively TRBD1 or TRBD2 (5 bases each). Germline V gene sequence: CDR1 MNHEY, CDR2 SMNVEV (reference sequence). Trimming took 6 bases from V and 4 from J, leaving 15 bases between them. CDR3 size: 15 residues. CDR3 nucleotides: TGTGCCAGCAGCCCATCTGGGGCGGGCACCGGGGAGCTGTTTTTT. Translated: CASSPSGAGTGELFF.

This clonotype was seen at least ten times. The gene calls are TRBV12-3 or TRBV12-4 and TRBJ2-3; D is ambiguous. Trimming took off 0 bases at V and 4 bases at J, with 8 bases between the two ends. The CDR3 totals 14 residues. DNA of the CDR3: TGTGCCAGCAGTTTAGCGCCATTCTCAGATACGCAGTATTTT. Its protein is CASSLAPFSDTQYF.

This clonotype has a count of ten or more. The rearrangement joins TRBV7-2 to TRBJ2-7; 8 bases match TRBD2. The germline V gene has CDR1 SGHTA and CDR2 FQGNSA. V trimming: 5 bases; J trimming: 2 bases; junction bases outside the gene matches: 11. The CDR3 is 16 amino acids. The CDR3 region is CASSAITSGGPYEQYF. Written as DNA, the CDR3 is TGTGCCAGCAGCGCCATCACTAGCGGAGGGCCCTACGAGCAGTACTTC.

Notes on this clonotype: Just one base apart from a much larger clone, this may be a read error. This rearrangement joins TRBV7-6 to TRBJ2-7, with D perhaps matching TRBD1 (5 bases). Per germline, CDR1 SGHVS and CDR2 FNYEAQ. This CDR3 is built from 13 residues. CDR3 region: CASSLAWGYERYF. CDR3 DNA sequence: TGTGCCAGCAGCTTAGCGTGGGGCTACGAGCGGTACTTC.

This clonotype was observed a handful of times. The chain recombines TRBV10-3 with TRBJ2-7, with D unresolved. Trimming removed 2 bases from V and 4 bases from J, with 9 bases in between. The CDR3 is made up of 13 amino acids. The V gene's germline CDR1 is ENHRY and CDR2 SYGVKD. CDR3 in DNA: TGTGCCATCAGTGAGGAGTTATCGTACGAGCAGTACTTC. It encodes CAISEELSYEQYF.

This clonotype has a count of ten or more. The chain joins TRBV20-1 to TRBJ2-3, with D unclear. The CDR3 is made up of 14 amino acids. From germline, CDR1 is DFQATT and CDR2 SNEGSKA (reference sequence). V was shortened by 6 bases and J by 5 bases, with 18 bases between the two germline ends. The CDR3 protein is CSALLRSLQDTQYF. The DNA for the CDR3 is TGCAGTGCACTACTCCGGTCGCTTCAAGATACGCAGTATTTT.

This clonotype has a count of ten or more. The chain is built from TRBV25-1 and TRBJ1-2; TRBD1 might be the D (6 bases). Germline-derived CDR1 and CDR2 are MGHDK and SYGVNS. V dropped 3 bases and J dropped 6 bases, with 17 bases sitting between them. The CDR3 runs to 15 residues. In DNA form, the CDR3 reads TGTGCCAGCAGTGATCAAGTACAGGGCCGGAATGGCTACACCTTC. This translates into CASSDQVQGRNGYTF.

The gene calls are TRBV2 and TRBJ2-5; 10 bases are shared with TRBD2. V dropped 4 bases and J dropped 1; count of bases not matched to a gene: 6. The CDR3 extends over 16 amino acids. Germline V gene data show CDR1 as SNHLY and CDR2 as FYNNEI. The CDR3 DNA follows: TGTGCCAGCAGTGGATTGGCTAGCGGGAGCCAAGAGACCCAGTACTTC. Translated: CASSGLASGSQETQYF.

This clonotype has at least ten counts. V usage is TRBV5-1 and J usage is TRBJ2-7; TRBD2 agrees at 7 bases. This CDR3 region has 15 residues. Germline trimming cut 2 bases from V and 0 bases from J; bases unmatched to any gene: 5. CDR1 is SGHRS and CDR2 is YFSETQ in the germline V gene. Here the CDR3 reads CASSFAGGSSYEQYF. CDR3 nucleotide sequence: TGCGCCAGCAGCTTCGCGGGCGGGAGCTCCTACGAGCAGTACTTC.

This clonotype appeared many times. V usage is TRBV7-3 and J usage is TRBJ2-3; D may be TRBD1 (5 bases). With 8 bases removed from V and 0 bases from J, the gap between germline ends came to 6 bases. CDR1 and CDR2 (germline): SGHTA, FQGTGA. There are 12 residues in the CDR3. CDR3 region: CASGASTDTQYF. The CDR3 nucleotides are TGTGCCAGCGGGGCTAGCACAGATACGCAGTATTTT. Full variable domain (remainder filled in from reference TRBV7-3 and TRBJ2-3): GAGVSQTPSNKVTEKGKYVELRCDPISGHTALYWYRQSLGQGPEFLIYFQGTGAADDSGLPNDRFFAVRPEGSVSTLKIQRTERGDSAVYLCASGASTDTQYFGPGTRLTVL.

In the case of this clonotype: A clone one base away is much larger, so this may be a read error. The chain uses TRBV19 and TRBJ2-1; unclear D gene. The CDR3 consists of 13 residues. CDR1 is LNHDA and CDR2 is SQIVND in the germline V gene (reference sequence). CDR3 nucleotides: TGTGCCAGTACCTCTTCCTCCCACAATGAGCAGTTCTTC. Protein: CASTSSSHNEQFF.

For this clonotype: A read error may be the cause here, since a much bigger clone is one base away. This chain links TRBV7-9 with TRBJ2-7; no clear D gene. Germline CDR1 SEHNR, CDR2 FQNEAQ (reference sequence). This CDR3 contains 13 residues. The germline V and J ends were trimmed by 3 bases and 3 bases, with 9 bases remaining between them. CDR3: CASSLGLNYEQYF. CDR3 nucleotide sequence: TGTGCCAGCAGCTTGGGCCTTAACTACGAGCAGTACTTC.

The CDR3 loop reads CASSYSPGTGGRSNQPQHF. The CDR3 DNA reads as TGTGCCAGCAGTTACTCCCCCGGGACAGGGGGGCGTAGCAATCAGCCCCAGCATTTT. This chain connects TRBV6-2 or TRBV6-3 to TRBJ1-5, with TRBD1 matching 11 bases. The CDR3 length is 19 residues. The V gene's germline CDR1 is MNHEY and CDR2 SVGEGT. With 0 bases clipped from V and 0 bases from J, the junction kept 7 bases outside the gene matches.

This clonotype has ten or more counts. V and J are TRBV5-8 and TRBJ2-1, with 8 nucleotides matching TRBD2. The CDR3 totals 17 residues. CDR1 and CDR2 (germline): SGHTS, YDEGEE. Trimming cost V 7 bases and J 5 bases; bases outside gene matches: 17. The chain's CDR3 is CASPRGLSGIVNNEQFF. The CDR3 DNA is TGTGCCAGCCCCCGAGGGCTTAGCGGGATCGTAAACAATGAGCAGTTCTTC.

In the case of this clonotype: A read error may explain this, as a much larger clone is one base away. CDR3 sequence reads: CASSFQDLYVYNEQLF. The CDR3 DNA sequence: TGTGCCAGCAGCTTTCAAGACCTTTACGTTTACAATGAGCAGCTCTTC. The chain has TRBV5-3 and TRBJ2-1; no reliable D call. TRBV5-3 is sorted into the ORF group, with uncertain function. CDR3 length: 16 amino acids.

Concerning this clonotype: With a much larger clone just one base away, this may be a read error. The chain is built from TRBV13 and TRBJ1-1; possible D gene TRBD1, 6 bases. CDR1 is PRHDT and CDR2 is FYEKMQ in the germline V gene (reference sequence). This CDR3 has 12 residues. DNA of the CDR3: TGTGCCAGCAGCCCCGGGACAACTGAAGCTTCCTTT. This sequence encodes CASSPGTTEASF.

This clonotype was counted ten times or more. The gene calls are TRBV6-6 and TRBJ1-6; no definite D call. Looked up from germline, CDR1 is MNHNY and CDR2 is SVGAGI (reference sequence). The V end lost 2 bases, the J end lost 5 bases, and 4 bases lay between the germline ends. This CDR3 spans 13 amino acids. The CDR3 coding sequence is TGTGCCAGCAGTTACCCTAATAATTCACCCCTCCACTTT. It encodes CASSYPNNSPLHF.

This clonotype was counted many times. This chain connects TRBV4-1 to TRBJ1-1; D unresolved. Per germline, CDR1 MGHRA and CDR2 YSYEKL. Trimming stripped 0 bases from V and 2 bases from J, with 13 bases between. The length of the CDR3 is 16 residues. The CDR3 loop is CASSQEPQQVNTEAFF. For the CDR3, the DNA is TGCGCCAGCAGCCAAGAGCCACAGCAAGTCAACACTGAAGCTTTCTTT.

Of note for this clonotype: This sequence may be a read error, since a much larger clone differs from it by one base. The chain combines TRBV7-9 with TRBJ2-5, with D possibly being TRBD2 (5 bases). The germline CDR1 and CDR2 sequences are SEHNR and FQNEAQ (reference sequence). The CDR3 extends over 15 amino acids. The CDR3 loop reads CASSPPRVPQGTQYF. CDR3 nucleotides: TGTGCCAGCAGCCCCCCGCGGGTACCCCAAGGGACCCAGTACTTC.

Ten or more counts support this clonotype. The chain couples TRBV29-1 to TRBJ2-7, with 11 positions matching TRBD1. CDR1 and CDR2 from the germline V gene are SQVTM and ANQGSEA. V lost 6 bases to trimming and J lost 5 bases; unmatched junction nucleotides: 6. This CDR3 contains 13 residues. CDR3 residues: CSVRTGGADEQYF. The CDR3 nucleotides are TGCAGCGTGCGGACAGGGGGCGCGGACGAGCAGTACTTC.